One sample yielded the 16 T cell receptor beta chains listed below, sequenced in a study of T cells in narcolepsy. Method: immunoSEQ multiplex PCR; TCRdb's copy keeps in-frame clones and lacks some. The profile shows fewer than 35,000 clones, roughly four fifths of them singletons. Sequences were obtained from CD45RA- memory CD4+ T cells from PBMCs. Receptors originate from a human donor with narcolepsy.

V and J are TRBV5-6 and TRBJ1-4, with 9 bases lining up with TRBD1. The CDR3 spans 14 residues. Trimming removed 7 bases from V and 8 bases from J; junction bases left unmatched: 9. Germline V gene lookup returns CDR1 SGHDT and CDR2 YYEEEE. CDR3 residues: CASHRGRIREKLFF. The DNA of the CDR3 is TGTGCCAGCCACAGGGGGCGGATACGCGAAAAACTGTTTTTT.

This clone was counted once. The chain recombines TRBV25-1 with TRBJ1-2; possible D gene TRBD1, 5 bases. The CDR3 totals 15 residues. V gave up 3 bases and J gave up 4 bases, with 15 bases separating them. Looked up from germline, CDR1 is MGHDK and CDR2 is SYGVNS. CDR3 residues: CASSDTSRASYGYTF. The CDR3 nucleotides are TGTGCCAGCAGTGACACGAGCAGGGCCTCCTATGGCTACACCTTC.

The gene calls are TRBV7-2 and TRBJ2-7; D call uncertain. The CDR3 has 13 residues. CDR1 and CDR2 (germline): SGHTA, FQGNSA. Trimming left V 2 bases short and J 4 bases short, with 9 bases between. The CDR3 DNA sequence: TGTGCCAGCAGCTTAAATAGACGTTACGAGCAGTACTTC. It encodes CASSLNRRYEQYF.

The chain has TRBV7-2 and TRBJ1-3, with no clear D. The germline V and J ends were trimmed by 8 bases and 0 bases, with 8 bases remaining between them. Per the germline V gene, CDR1 is SGHTA and CDR2 is FQGNSA. The CDR3 totals 13 residues. The CDR3 DNA is TGTGCCAGCTCTACGAGCTCTGGAAACACCATATATTTT. Protein product: CASSTSSGNTIYF.

V is TRBV6-1 and J is TRBJ2-2; D is uncertain. In germline, CDR1 is MNHNS, CDR2 SASEGT. Trimming removed 7 bases at V and 1 base at J, with 10 bases between. This CDR3 contains 14 residues. CDR3 protein: CASKWLQNTGELFF. The CDR3 region has the DNA TGTGCCAGCAAGTGGTTGCAGAACACCGGGGAGCTGTTTTTT.

This clone is a singleton in its sample. The J gene is TRBJ1-4, the V gene TRBV27; 9 nucleotides line up with TRBD1. The ends lost 6 bases at V and 4 bases at J; junction bases unmatched: 6. Germline loops: CDR1 MNHEY, CDR2 SMNVEV (reference sequence). This CDR3 is 15 amino acids long. The CDR3 DNA reads TGTGCCAGCAGCCCGACAGGGGGAAATAATGAAAAACTGTTTTTT. Translation: CASSPTGGNNEKLFF.

This clone was found once. V usage is TRBV5-4 and J usage is TRBJ2-3; 12 bases are a match to TRBD2. The J segment lost 1 base and the V segment lost 4 bases, leaving 10 bases of the junction unmatched. Germline V lookup: CDR1 SGHNT, CDR2 YYREEE (reference sequence). This CDR3 has 18 amino acids. CDR3 coding DNA: TGTGCCAGCAGCAGGGCTAGCGGGAGGGACTTCGGCACAGATACGCAGTATTTT. It is translated as CASSRASGRDFGTDTQYF.

The V gene is TRBV2, the J gene TRBJ2-3; 9 positions match TRBD1. The CDR3 runs 15 residues. J lost 5 bases, V lost 7 bases, and 10 bases had no gene match. Looked up from germline, CDR1 is SNHLY and CDR2 is FYNNEI. The CDR3 spells CASNTRQGQGDTQYF. In nucleotides, the CDR3 is TGTGCCAGCAACACTAGACAGGGACAGGGAGATACGCAGTATTTT.

V is TRBV5-4 and J is TRBJ1-2; D unresolved. From germline, CDR1 is SGHNT and CDR2 YYREEE (reference sequence). V was trimmed by 4 bases and J by 8 bases, leaving 18 bases between them. The CDR3 has 14 residues. The CDR3 DNA is TGTGCCAGCAGCGAAAACCAGCCCGGAAGGGGCTACACCTTC. This codes for CASSENQPGRGYTF.

This sequence joins TRBV5-6 and TRBJ2-7; a possible D gene is TRBD2 (5 bases). This CDR3 contains 14 residues. Germline V gene data show CDR1 as SGHDT and CDR2 as YYEEEE. The ends were cut back, 0 bases at V and 2 bases at J, with 9 bases in the middle. The chain's CDR3 is CASSLAGVAYEQYF. The CDR3 bases are TGTGCCAGCAGCTTGGCCGGGGTAGCCTACGAGCAGTACTTC. Variable domain in full (rest from reference TRBV5-6 and TRBJ2-7): DAGVTQSPTHLIKTRGQQVTLRCSPKSGHDTVSWYQQALGQGPQFIFQYYEEEERQRGNFPDRFSGHQFPNYSSELNVNALLLGDSALYLCASSLAGVAYEQYFGPGTRLTVT.

The genes are TRBV30 and TRBJ1-3; 12 positions agree with TRBD1. The CDR3 spans 18 residues. CDR1 and CDR2 from the germline V gene are GTSNPN and SVGIG (reference sequence). V gave up 7 bases and J gave up 1 base; unmatched junction bases: 14. DNA for the CDR3: TGTGCCTCCATGGGACAGGGGGCCAGATTACTATCTGGAAACACCATATATTTT. This encodes CASMGQGARLLSGNTIYF.

This rearrangement joins TRBV2 to TRBJ2-1; a weak D match, TRBD2 (5 bases). V was pared by 8 bases and J by 7 bases, with 12 bases between. The V gene's germline CDR1 is SNHLY and CDR2 FYNNEI. The CDR3 consists of 12 residues. DNA of the CDR3: TGTGCCAGCGGTGGGTGGAGGAATGAGCAGTTCTTC. Translated, it gives CASGGWRNEQFF.

The chain recombines TRBV18 with TRBJ2-2, with no clear D. CDR1 and CDR2 from the germline V gene are KGHSH and LQKENI. The CDR3 is 15 residues long. V dropped 0 bases and J dropped 1 base, with 6 bases sitting between them. The chain's CDR3 is CASSPPGRNTGELFF. CDR3 sequence (DNA): TGTGCCAGCTCACCACCCGGACGGAACACCGGGGAGCTGTTTTTT.

The chain couples TRBV27 to TRBJ1-2; 7 bases are a match to TRBD1. The length of the CDR3 is 16 residues. V lost 7 bases, J lost 4 bases, and 15 bases stayed unmatched. Germline CDR1 MNHEY, CDR2 SMNVEV (reference sequence). DNA of the CDR3: TGTGCCAGCACGGATACTAAGACAGGGCGATCCTATGGCTACACCTTC. Its protein product is CASTDTKTGRSYGYTF.

This chain connects TRBV19 to TRBJ1-5; 8 nucleotides agree with TRBD1. The germline CDR1 and CDR2 sequences are LNHDA and SQIVND (reference sequence). CDR3 size: 15 residues. V was pared by 3 bases and J by 7 bases, with 8 bases of the junction left unmatched. CDR3 nucleotides: TGTGCCAGTAGTATTAGGACAGGGCAGGGGCAGCCCCAGCATTTT. Amino acid sequence: CASSIRTGQGQPQHF.

This chain joins TRBV14 and TRBJ2-7; D is uncertain. Trimming stripped 3 bases from V and 9 bases from J, with 18 bases between. Germline V gene lookup returns CDR1 SGHDN and CDR2 FVKESK. The CDR3 loop spans 14 amino acids. This CDR3 is CASSQYDLKPRQYF. The CDR3 DNA is TGTGCCAGCAGCCAGTACGACTTAAAACCGCGGCAGTACTTC.